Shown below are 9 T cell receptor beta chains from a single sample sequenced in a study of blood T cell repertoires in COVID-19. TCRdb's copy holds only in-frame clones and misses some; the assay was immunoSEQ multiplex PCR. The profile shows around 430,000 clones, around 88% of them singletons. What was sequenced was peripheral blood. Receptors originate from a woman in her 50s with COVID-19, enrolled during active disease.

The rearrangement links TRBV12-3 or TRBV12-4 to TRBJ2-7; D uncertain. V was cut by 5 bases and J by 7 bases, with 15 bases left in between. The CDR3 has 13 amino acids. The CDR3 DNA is TGTGCCAGCAGTACCATTGGTAGCTCTGAGCAGTACTTC. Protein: CASSTIGSSEQYF.

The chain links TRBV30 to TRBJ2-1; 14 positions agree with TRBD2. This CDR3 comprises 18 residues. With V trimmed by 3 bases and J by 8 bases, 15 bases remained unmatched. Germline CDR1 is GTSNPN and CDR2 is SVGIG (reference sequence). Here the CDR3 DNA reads TGTGCCTGGAGCCCCCGTGTGACTAGCGGGGGGGCTATTGATGAGCAGTTCTTC. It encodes CAWSPRVTSGGAIDEQFF. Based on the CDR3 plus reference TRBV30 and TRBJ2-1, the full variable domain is SQTIHQWPATLVQPVGSPLSLECTVEGTSNPNLYWYRQAAGRGLQLLFYSVGIGQISSEVPQNLSASRPQDRQFILSSKKLLLSDSGFYLCAWSPRVTSGGAIDEQFFGPGTRLTVL.

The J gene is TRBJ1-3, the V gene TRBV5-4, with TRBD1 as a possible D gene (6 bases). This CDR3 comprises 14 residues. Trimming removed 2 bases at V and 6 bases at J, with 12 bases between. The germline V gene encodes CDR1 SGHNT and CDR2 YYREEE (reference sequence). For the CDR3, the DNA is TGTGCCAGCAGCTTACAGGGTGCGCAAAACACCATATATTTT. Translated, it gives CASSLQGAQNTIYF.

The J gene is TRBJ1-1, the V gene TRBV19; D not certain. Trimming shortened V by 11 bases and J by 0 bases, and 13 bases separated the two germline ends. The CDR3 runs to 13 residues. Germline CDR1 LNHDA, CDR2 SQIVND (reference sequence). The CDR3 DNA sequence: TGTGCCTCCCGGGAGTATTTGAACACTGAAGCTTTCTTT. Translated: CASREYLNTEAFF.

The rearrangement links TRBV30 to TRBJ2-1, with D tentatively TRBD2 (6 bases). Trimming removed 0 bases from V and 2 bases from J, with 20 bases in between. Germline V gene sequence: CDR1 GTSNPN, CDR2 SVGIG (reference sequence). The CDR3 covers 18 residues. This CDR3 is CAWSVYYGGAFTYNEQFF. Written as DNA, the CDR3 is TGTGCCTGGAGTGTATATTATGGAGGGGCATTCACCTACAATGAGCAGTTCTTC.

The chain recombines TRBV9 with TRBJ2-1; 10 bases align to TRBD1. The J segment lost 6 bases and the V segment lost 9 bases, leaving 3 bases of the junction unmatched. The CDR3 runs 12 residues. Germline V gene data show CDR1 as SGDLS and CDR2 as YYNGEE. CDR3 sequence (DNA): TGTGCCACCGGACAGGGGGGCAATGAGCAGTTCTTC. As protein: CATGQGGNEQFF.

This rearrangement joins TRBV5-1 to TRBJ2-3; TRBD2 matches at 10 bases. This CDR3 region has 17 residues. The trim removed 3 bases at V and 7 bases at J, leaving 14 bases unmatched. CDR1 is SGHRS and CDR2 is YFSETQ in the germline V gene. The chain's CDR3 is CASSSAPSSGGFNTQYF. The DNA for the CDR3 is TGCGCCAGCAGCTCGGCCCCCTCTAGCGGGGGATTTAATACGCAGTATTTT.

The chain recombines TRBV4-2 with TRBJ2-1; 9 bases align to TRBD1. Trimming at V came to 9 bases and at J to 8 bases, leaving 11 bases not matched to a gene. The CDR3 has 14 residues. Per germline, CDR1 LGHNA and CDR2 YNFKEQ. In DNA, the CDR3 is TGTGCCAGTGATCCGGGACAGGGAAGGGATGAGCAGTTCTTC. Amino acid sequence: CASDPGQGRDEQFF.

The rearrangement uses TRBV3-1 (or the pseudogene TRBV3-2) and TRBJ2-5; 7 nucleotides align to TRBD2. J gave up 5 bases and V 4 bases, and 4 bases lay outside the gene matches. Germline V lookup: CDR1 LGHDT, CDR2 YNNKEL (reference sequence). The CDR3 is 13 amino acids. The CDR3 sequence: CASSPGGVETQYF. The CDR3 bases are TGTGCCAGCAGCCCTGGGGGGGTGGAGACCCAGTACTTC.